Listed here are 3 T cell receptor beta chains from one sample, sequenced in a study of shared clonotypes between healthy human individuals (dated by TCRdb to 2019 to 2021). For the CD8 naive samples, CD45RO-negative cells were positively selected for CCR7, yielding a CD45RA+CCR7+ population from which TemRA cells were excluded. Library method: the immunoSEQ multiplex PCR assay. Here the immuneACCESS table is served through TCRdb, limited to in-frame sequences with V and J called. Missing clones are a known gap in these copies; in checked studies unresolved V genes cover under half, and the rest lacks a known reason. The sample table records 550,000 to 650,000 clones; approximately 96% of these occur just once. Around 0.1% of the sample is in the top ten clones. Sequences were obtained from naive CD8+ T cells sorted from blood. The label giving this sample's cell subset or site can be read as: CD45RA+CCR7+. These TCRs come from a woman in her twenties or thirties in good health.

The chain employs TRBV4-1 and TRBJ1-4, with 8 bases lining up with TRBD1. The J segment lost 2 bases and the V segment lost 7 bases, leaving 12 bases of the junction unmatched. Germline V gives CDR1 MGHRA, CDR2 YSYEKL. The CDR3 length is 17 residues. CDR3 residues: CASTPRGRGPTNEKLFF. The CDR3 region has the DNA TGCGCCAGCACCCCCCGGGGCAGGGGGCCGACTAATGAAAAACTGTTTTTT.

The chain links TRBV7-6 to TRBJ2-5, with 9 nucleotides matching TRBD2. V trimming: 2 bases; J trimming: 5 bases; junction bases outside the gene matches: 9. CDR1 SGHVS and CDR2 FNYEAQ come from the germline V gene. This CDR3 comprises 16 residues. The chain's CDR3 is CASSLLAGGGGETQYF. The CDR3 DNA reads as TGTGCCAGCAGCTTATTGGCGGGAGGGGGAGGTGAGACCCAGTACTTC.

The chain carries TRBV25-1 and TRBJ2-5, with no clear D. Trimming took 4 bases from V and 0 from J, leaving 3 bases between them. Germline assignment: CDR1 MGHDK and CDR2 SYGVNS. This CDR3 comprises 12 residues. The CDR3 spells CASSGHQETQYF. DNA of the CDR3: TGTGCCAGCAGTGGACACCAAGAGACCCAGTACTTC.